Listed here is a single T cell receptor (beta chain). Germline-derived CDR1 and CDR2 are SGDLS and YYNGEE. The CDR3 covers 12 residues. Trimming pared 4 bases from V and 2 bases from J, leaving 5 bases between. Measured with immunoSEQ multiplex PCR; TCRdb has only the in-frame clones, and not every one. The table shows 150,000 to 200,000 clones, with around 90% occurring only once. These data originate in a study of blood T cell repertoires in COVID-19. Sequences were obtained from peripheral blood. This sequence originates from a man in his 60s with active or convalescent COVID-19. This chain uses TRBV9 with TRBJ2-3, with D unresolved. CDR3 bases: TGTGCCAGCAGCCTATACACAGATACGCAGTATTTT. Translated: CASSLYTDTQYF.